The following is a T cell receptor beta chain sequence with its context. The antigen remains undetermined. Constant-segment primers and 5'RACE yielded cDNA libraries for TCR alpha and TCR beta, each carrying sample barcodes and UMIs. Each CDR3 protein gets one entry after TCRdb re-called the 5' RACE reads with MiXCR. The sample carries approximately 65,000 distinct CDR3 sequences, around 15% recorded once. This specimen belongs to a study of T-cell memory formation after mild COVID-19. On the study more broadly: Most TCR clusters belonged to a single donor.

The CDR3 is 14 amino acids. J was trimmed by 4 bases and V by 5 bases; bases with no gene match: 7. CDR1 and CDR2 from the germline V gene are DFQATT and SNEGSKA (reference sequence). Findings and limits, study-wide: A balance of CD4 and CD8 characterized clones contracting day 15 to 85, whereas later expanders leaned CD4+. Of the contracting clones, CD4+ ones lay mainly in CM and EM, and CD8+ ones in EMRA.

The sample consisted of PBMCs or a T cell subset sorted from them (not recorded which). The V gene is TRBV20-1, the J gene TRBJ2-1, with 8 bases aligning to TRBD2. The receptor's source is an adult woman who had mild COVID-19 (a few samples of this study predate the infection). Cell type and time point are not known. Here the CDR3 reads CSAHQRERYNEQFF. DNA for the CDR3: TGCAGTGCTCACCAGCGGGAGCGTTACAATGAGCAGTTCTTC.